This T cell receptor (beta chain) was sequenced during a study of T cells after posttransplantation cyclophosphamide. General study results and limits: Tissue-infiltrating T cells from skin or gut overlapped little with blood T cells. Donor-recipient repertoire similarity was low at 1-2 months, rising over year one.

Busulfan-fludarabine conditioning, marrow transplant, and cyclophosphamide on days +3 and +4 were administered. TCRdb's table, derived via immunoSEQ multiplex PCR, lists solely in-frame clones and lacks some. The sample gives some 19,000 clones, about 68% of which show up once; 27% is in the top ten. About this clone itself: The target antigen is unknown.

The ends were cut back, 10 bases at V and 1 base at J, with 13 bases in the middle. Germline CDR1 reads MNHEY; CDR2 reads SMNVEV (reference sequence). CDR3 length: 13 residues. The sequence derives from a male patient younger than 45 who received an allogeneic stem cell transplant from a related donor, was CMV-positive, and had acute GVHD only. Some T cells may be transferred from the graft donor. The chain has TRBV27 and TRBJ1-1, with D possibly matching TRBD1 (6 bases). The material was PBMCs, obtained after an allogeneic stem cell transplant with post-transplant cyclophosphamide. CDR3 residues: CAIRGHQNTEAFF. CDR3 bases: TGTGCCATTAGGGGACATCAGAACACTGAAGCTTTCTTT.